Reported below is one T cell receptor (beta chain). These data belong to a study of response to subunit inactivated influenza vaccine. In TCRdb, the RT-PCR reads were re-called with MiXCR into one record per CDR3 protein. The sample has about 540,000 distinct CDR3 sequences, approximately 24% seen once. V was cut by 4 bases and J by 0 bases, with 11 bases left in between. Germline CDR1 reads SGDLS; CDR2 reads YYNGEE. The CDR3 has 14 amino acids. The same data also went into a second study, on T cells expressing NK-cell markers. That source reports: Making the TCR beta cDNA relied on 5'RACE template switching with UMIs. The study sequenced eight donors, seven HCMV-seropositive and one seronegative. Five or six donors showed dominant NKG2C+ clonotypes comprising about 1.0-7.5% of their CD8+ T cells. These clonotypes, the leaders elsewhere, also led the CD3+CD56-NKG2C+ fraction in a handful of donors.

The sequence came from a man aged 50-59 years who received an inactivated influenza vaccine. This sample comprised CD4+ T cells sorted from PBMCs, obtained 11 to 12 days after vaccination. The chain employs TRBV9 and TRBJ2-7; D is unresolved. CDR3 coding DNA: TGTGCCAGCAGCCCCCGGCCAACCTCCTACGAGCAGTACTTC. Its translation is CASSPRPTSYEQYF.